Listed below are T cell receptor beta chains from one sample, sequenced in a study of blood T cell repertoires in COVID-19. Using immunoSEQ multiplex PCR, the repertoire was profiled, and TCRdb retains in-frame clones only, with some absent. The sample holds a few hundred thousand clones, 65% to 90% seen once. The sequencing input was peripheral blood. The receptors were sampled from a human donor in a cohort sampled during active COVID-19. Each CDR3 is given with its conserved first and last residue. Each record gives: clone size, D gene, J gene, V gene, CDR3 protein, CDR3 DNA. The D gene is left open where the match is weak. A clone size is listed for some rows: how often the clone was seen (once, few, many), or a class if it is expanded.

.,TRBD2,TRBJ2-1,TRBV12-5,CASGLLNLAGVVNEQFF,TGTGCTAGTGGTTTATTAAATCTAGCGGGGGTTGTTAATGAGCAGTTCTTC
.,.,TRBJ2-6,TRBV7-3,CASSLMTGDSGANVLTF,TGTGCCAGCAGCTTAATGACGGGGGACTCTGGGGCCAACGTCCTGACTTTC
.,.,TRBJ2-1,TRBV7-3,CASSLTQLDNEQFF,TGTGCCAGCAGCTTAACGCAGCTAGACAATGAGCAGTTCTTC
.,.,TRBJ2-7,TRBV6-5,CASRAKGRAYEQYF,TGTGCCAGCCGGGCAAAGGGCAGGGCCTACGAGCAGTACTTC
.,.,TRBJ1-2,TRBV30,CAWSRSGRNGYTF,TGTGCCTGGAGTAGGAGCGGGAGAAATGGCTACACCTTC
once,.,TRBJ1-6,TRBV28,CASSSGLRSPLHF,TGTGCCAGCAGTTCAGGGCTTCGTTCACCCCTCCACTTT
.,TRBD1,TRBJ1-2,TRBV18,CASSKTATGGLSPGGYTF,TGTGCCAGCTCCAAAACCGCCACAGGGGGACTCTCACCTGGTGGCTACACCTTC
many,TRBD2,TRBJ2-1,TRBV30,CAWGSGRGDYNEQFF,TGTGCCTGGGGATCGGGGCGGGGGGATTACAATGAGCAGTTCTTC
.,.,TRBJ1-2,TRBV3-1/TRBV3-2,CASSPGGYYGYTF,TGTGCCAGCAGCCCCGGGGGTTACTATGGCTACACCTTC
.,TRBD1,TRBJ1-1,TRBV10-3,CAISGQGKAFF,TGTGCCATCAGCGGACAGGGGAAAGCTTTCTTT
once,.,TRBJ2-7,TRBV6-5,CASNFRSSSYEQYF,TGTGCCAGCAATTTCAGGTCCAGCTCCTACGAGCAGTACTTC
.,.,TRBJ1-2,TRBV29-1,CSVEAAKGGYGYTF,TGCAGCGTTGAAGCGGCTAAAGGAGGGTATGGCTACACCTTC
.,.,TRBJ2-3,TRBV9,CASSVVGGQDTQYF,TGTGCCAGCAGCGTAGTGGGGGGTCAAGATACGCAGTATTTT
.,.,TRBJ1-5,TRBV15,CATSRVGGIDQPQHF,TGTGCCACCAGCAGAGTTGGAGGTATCGATCAGCCCCAGCATTTT
.,.,TRBJ2-1,TRBV6-2/TRBV6-3,CASSYGGGGAQEQFF,TGTGCCAGCAGTTACGGGGGCGGGGGAGCACAAGAGCAGTTCTTC
once,.,TRBJ2-3,TRBV5-1,CASSLVGVPPTDTQYF,TGCGCCAGCAGCTTGGTGGGAGTTCCCCCCACAGATACGCAGTATTTT
.,.,TRBJ2-2,TRBV5-1,CASSLGPARIVGELFF,TGCGCCAGCAGCTTGGGACCGGCTAGGATTGTCGGGGAGCTGTTTTTT
.,TRBD2,TRBJ2-2,TRBV29-1,CSVGLPGLAGNTGELFF,TGCAGCGTGGGGTTACCGGGACTAGCGGGAAACACCGGGGAGCTGTTTTTT
once,.,TRBJ1-1,TRBV30,CAWSVQTGRQAFF,TGTGCCTGGAGTGTACAGACAGGCCGGCAGGCTTTCTTT
.,.,TRBJ1-5,TRBV18,CASSPDSDNQPQHF,TGTGCCAGCTCACCCGACAGTGACAATCAGCCCCAGCATTTT
few,.,TRBJ1-6,TRBV5-1,CASSLALGAGSPLHF,TGCGCCAGCAGCTTGGCTTTGGGGGCCGGGTCACCCCTCCACTTT
few,.,TRBJ1-6,TRBV5-1,CASSGRNSPLHF,TGCGCCAGCAGCGGGAGAAATTCACCCCTCCACTTT
.,.,TRBJ2-7,TRBV6-1,CASSEALTVSYEQYF,TGTGCCAGCAGTGAAGCGCTCACGGTCTCCTACGAGCAGTACTTC
.,.,TRBJ2-3,TRBV7-9,CASSRSDTQYF,TGTGCCAGCAGTCGTTCAGATACGCAGTATTTT
.,TRBD1,TRBJ2-7,TRBV5-1,CASSLRTGDEQYF,TGCGCCAGCAGCTTGAGGACAGGGGACGAGCAGTACTTC
.,.,TRBJ1-1,TRBV5-1,CASSLVPGKETEAFF,TGCGCCAGCAGCTTGGTACCGGGAAAAGAGACTGAAGCTTTCTTT
.,.,TRBJ2-2,TRBV3-1/TRBV3-2,CASSRGGGTNTGELFF,TGTGCCAGCAGCAGGGGCGGGGGCACGAACACCGGGGAGCTGTTTTTT
.,.,TRBJ1-5,TRBV30,CAWSPSGQPQHF,TGTGCCTGGAGTCCCTCAGGGCAGCCCCAGCATTTT
many,.,TRBJ2-7,TRBV20-1,CSASGDSDYEQYF,TGCAGTGCTAGTGGAGACAGCGATTACGAGCAGTACTTC
.,.,TRBJ1-5,TRBV6-5,CASSYSGTTNQPQHF,TGTGCCAGCAGTTACTCCGGGACAACTAATCAGCCCCAGCATTTT
.,.,TRBJ2-4,TRBV29-1,CSVAPGGVAKNIQYF,TGCAGCGTCGCCCCCGGGGGTGTAGCCAAAAACATTCAGTACTTC
.,.,TRBJ2-7,TRBV7-3,CASSLEHSYEQYF,TGTGCCAGCAGCTTAGAACACAGCTACGAGCAGTACTTC
.,.,TRBJ1-5,TRBV6-5,CASSPTVNDQPQHF,TGTGCCAGCAGCCCGACAGTAAACGATCAGCCCCAGCATTTT
.,.,TRBJ1-1,TRBV9,CASSVATVEEAFF,TGTGCCAGCAGCGTAGCTACGGTGGAGGAAGCTTTCTTT
once,TRBD1,TRBJ1-1,TRBV27,CASSFLRDRGLGDTEAFF,TGTGCCAGCAGTTTCCTCCGGGACAGGGGGCTAGGGGACACTGAAGCTTTCTTT
.,TRBD1,TRBJ1-4,TRBV18,CASSPVPTGNEKLFF,TGTGCCAGCTCACCAGTTCCGACAGGGAATGAAAAACTGTTTTTT
.,TRBD2,TRBJ2-7,TRBV12-5,CASGFSLAGGIEQYF,TGTGCTAGTGGTTTTTCCCTAGCGGGGGGGATCGAGCAGTACTTC
.,.,TRBJ1-4,TRBV11-1,CASSSRGRATNEKLFF,TGTGCCAGCAGCTCAAGAGGGAGGGCGACTAATGAAAAACTGTTTTTT
.,.,TRBJ1-2,TRBV15,CATSRGGLNYGYTF,TGTGCCACCAGCAGAGGGGGCTTAAACTATGGCTACACCTTC
once,.,TRBJ2-7,TRBV3-1/TRBV3-2,CASSHQGIYEQYF,TGTGCCAGCAGCCATCAGGGAATCTACGAGCAGTACTTC
few,TRBD1,TRBJ1-2,TRBV6-5,CASSYSRTGGNYGYTF,TGTGCCAGCAGTTACTCACGGACAGGGGGAAACTATGGCTACACCTTC
.,TRBD1,TRBJ2-2,TRBV5-1,CASSSDRDGGELFF,TGCGCCAGCAGCTCGGACAGGGATGGCGGGGAGCTGTTTTTT
few,TRBD1,TRBJ2-6,TRBV4-1,CASSQIQGSSGANVLTF,TGCGCCAGCAGCCAGATACAGGGGAGCTCTGGGGCCAACGTCCTGACTTTC
few,TRBD1,TRBJ1-1,TRBV6-5,CASSPGTGFAEAFF,TGTGCCAGCAGCCCCGGGACAGGGTTCGCTGAAGCTTTCTTT
.,TRBD1,TRBJ2-1,TRBV3-1/TRBV3-2,CASSQPQGRERSYNEQFF,TGTGCCAGCAGCCAGCCACAGGGGCGAGAACGCTCCTACAATGAGCAGTTCTTC
.,TRBD2,TRBJ2-1,TRBV4-1,CASSQDGGLGYNEQFF,TGCGCCAGCAGCCAAGATGGGGGACTAGGTTACAATGAGCAGTTCTTC
.,.,TRBJ1-5,TRBV6-5,CASTEGEGDQPQHF,TGTGCCAGCACCGAGGGGGAGGGGGATCAGCCCCAGCATTTT
few,TRBD1,TRBJ1-1,TRBV5-1,CASSLTGTGTDTEAFF,TGCGCCAGCAGCTTGACAGGGACCGGGACAGACACTGAAGCTTTCTTT
.,.,TRBJ2-3,TRBV24-1,CATSDFSPERTIPDTQYF,TGTGCCACCAGTGATTTTAGTCCGGAGCGAACGATTCCAGATACGCAGTATTTT
few,.,TRBJ1-3,TRBV7-9,CASSPNSLGNTIYF,TGTGCCAGCAGCCCCAACTCATTAGGAAACACCATATATTTT
.,TRBD1,TRBJ1-3,TRBV25-1,CASSRDSSGNTIYF,TGTGCCAGCAGTCGGGACAGTAGTGGAAACACCATATATTTT
.,TRBD1,TRBJ1-1,TRBV18,CASSDRGTEAFF,TGTGCCAGCTCGGACAGGGGCACTGAAGCTTTCTTT
once,.,TRBJ1-6,TRBV19,CASSHRVGNSPLHF,TGTGCCAGTAGTCACCGGGTTGGGAATTCACCCCTCCACTTT
once,.,TRBJ1-1,TRBV12-3/TRBV12-4,CASSLRLTVEAFF,TGTGCCAGCAGTTTACGCTTGACAGTCGAAGCTTTCTTT
.,.,TRBJ1-2,TRBV6-4,CASSDSPTRRDGYTF,TGTGCCAGCAGTGACTCCCCGACCCGACGGGATGGCTACACCTTC
few,.,TRBJ2-1,TRBV6-5,CASTLSGANEQFF,TGTGCCAGCACCTTGTCAGGGGCCAATGAGCAGTTCTTC
few,.,TRBJ1-2,TRBV4-2,CASSQDARSHGYTF,TGTGCCAGCAGCCAAGATGCCCGGTCGCATGGCTACACCTTC
once,TRBD2,TRBJ2-6,TRBV5-1,CASSLARGGSGANVLTF,TGCGCCAGCAGCTTGGCCCGGGGGGGGTCCGGGGCCAACGTCCTGACTTTC